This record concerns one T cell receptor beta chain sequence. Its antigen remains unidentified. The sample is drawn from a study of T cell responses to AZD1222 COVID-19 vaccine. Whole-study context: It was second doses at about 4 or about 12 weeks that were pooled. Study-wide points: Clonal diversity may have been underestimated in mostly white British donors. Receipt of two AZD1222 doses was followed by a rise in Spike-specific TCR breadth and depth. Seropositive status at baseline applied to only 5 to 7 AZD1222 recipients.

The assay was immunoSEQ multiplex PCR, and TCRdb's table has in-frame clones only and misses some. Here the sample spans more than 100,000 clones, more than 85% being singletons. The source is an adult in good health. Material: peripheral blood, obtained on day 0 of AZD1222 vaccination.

The CDR3 reads CASSLVSQVDQPQHF. The CDR3 coding sequence is TGTGCCAGCAGCTTGGTATCGCAAGTGGATCAGCCCCAGCATTTT. The V gene is TRBV5-8, the J gene TRBJ1-5; D ambiguous. Trimming left V 0 bases short and J 5 bases short, with 12 bases between. The CDR3 covers 15 residues. In germline, CDR1 is SGHTS, CDR2 YDEGEE. Variable domain in full (rest from reference TRBV5-8 and TRBJ1-5): EAGVTQSPTHLIKTRGQQATLRCSPISGHTSVYWYQQALGLGLQFLLWYDEGEERNRGNFPPRFSGRQFPNYSSELNVNALELEDSALYLCASSLVSQVDQPQHFGDGTRLSIL.